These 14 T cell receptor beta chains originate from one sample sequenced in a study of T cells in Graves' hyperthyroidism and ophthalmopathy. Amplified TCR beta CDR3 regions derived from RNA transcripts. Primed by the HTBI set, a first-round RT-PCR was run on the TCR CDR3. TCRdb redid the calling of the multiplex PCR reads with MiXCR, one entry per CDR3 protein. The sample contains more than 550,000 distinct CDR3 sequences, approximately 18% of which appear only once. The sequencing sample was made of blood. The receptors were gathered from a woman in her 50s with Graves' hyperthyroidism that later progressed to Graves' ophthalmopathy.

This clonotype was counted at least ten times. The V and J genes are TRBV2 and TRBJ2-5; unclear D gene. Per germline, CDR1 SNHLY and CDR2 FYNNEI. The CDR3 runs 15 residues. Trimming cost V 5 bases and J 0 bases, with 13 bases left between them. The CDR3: CASSMPMGYQETQYF. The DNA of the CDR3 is TGTGCCAGCAGTATGCCCATGGGGTACCAAGAGACCCAGTACTTC.

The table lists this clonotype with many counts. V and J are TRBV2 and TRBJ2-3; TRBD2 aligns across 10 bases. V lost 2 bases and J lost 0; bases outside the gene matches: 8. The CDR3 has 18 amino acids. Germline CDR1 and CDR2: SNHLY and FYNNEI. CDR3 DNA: TGTGCCAGCAGTGAACCCGCTAGCGGGGGCCTTAGCACAGATACGCAGTATTTT. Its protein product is CASSEPASGGLSTDTQYF. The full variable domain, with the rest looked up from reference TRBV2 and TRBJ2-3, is EPEVTQTPSHQVTQMGQEVILRCVPISNHLYFYWYRQILGQKVEFLVSFYNNEISEKSEIFDDQFSVERPDGSNFTLKIRSTKLEDSAMYFCASSEPASGGLSTDTQYFGPGTRLTVL.

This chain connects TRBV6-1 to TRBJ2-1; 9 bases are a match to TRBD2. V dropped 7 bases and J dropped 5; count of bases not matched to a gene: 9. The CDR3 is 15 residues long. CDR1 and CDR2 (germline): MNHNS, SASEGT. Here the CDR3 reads CASTRSTSGNNEQFF. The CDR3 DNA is TGTGCCAGCACGCGCTCGACTAGCGGAAACAATGAGCAGTTCTTC.

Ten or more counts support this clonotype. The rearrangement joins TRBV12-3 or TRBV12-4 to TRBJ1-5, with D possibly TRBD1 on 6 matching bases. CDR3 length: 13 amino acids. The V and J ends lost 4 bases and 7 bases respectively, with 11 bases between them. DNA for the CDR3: TGTGCCAGCAGTTGGGGACAATCCCAGCCCCAGCATTTT. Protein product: CASSWGQSQPQHF.

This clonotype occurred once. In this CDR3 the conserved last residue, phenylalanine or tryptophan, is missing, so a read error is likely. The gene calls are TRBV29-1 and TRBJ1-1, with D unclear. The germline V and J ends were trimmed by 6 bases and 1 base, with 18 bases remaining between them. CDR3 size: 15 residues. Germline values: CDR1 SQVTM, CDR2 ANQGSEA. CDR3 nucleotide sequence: TGCAGCGTCCTGGGTTACAAGTCACGGAACACTGAAGCTTTCTCT. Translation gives CSVLGYKSRNTEAFS.

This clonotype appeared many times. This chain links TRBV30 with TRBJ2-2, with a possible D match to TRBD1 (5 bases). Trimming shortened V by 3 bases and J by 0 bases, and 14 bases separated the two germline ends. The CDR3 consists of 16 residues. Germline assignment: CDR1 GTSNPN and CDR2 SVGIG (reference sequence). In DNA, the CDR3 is TGTGCCTGGAGCCCACTGGGGCAGGCGAACACCGGGGAGCTGTTTTTT. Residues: CAWSPLGQANTGELFF.

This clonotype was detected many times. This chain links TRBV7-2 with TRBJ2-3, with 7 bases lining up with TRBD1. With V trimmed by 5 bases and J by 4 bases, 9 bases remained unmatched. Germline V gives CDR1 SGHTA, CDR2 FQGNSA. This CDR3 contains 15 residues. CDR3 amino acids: CASSIRTGSADTQYF. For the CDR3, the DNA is TGTGCCAGCAGCATAAGGACAGGAAGTGCAGATACGCAGTATTTT. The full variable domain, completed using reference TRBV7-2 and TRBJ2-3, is GAGVSQSPSNKVTEKGKDVELRCDPISGHTALYWYRQSLGQGLEFLIYFQGNSAPDKSGLPSDRFSAERTGGSVSTLTIQRTQQEDSAVYLCASSIRTGSADTQYFGPGTRLTVL.

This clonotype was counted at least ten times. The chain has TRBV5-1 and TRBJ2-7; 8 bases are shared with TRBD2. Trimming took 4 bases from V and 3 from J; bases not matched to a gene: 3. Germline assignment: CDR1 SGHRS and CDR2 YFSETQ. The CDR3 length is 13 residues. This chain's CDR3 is CASSPGGDYEQYF. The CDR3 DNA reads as TGCGCCAGCAGCCCGGGGGGGGACTACGAGCAGTACTTC.

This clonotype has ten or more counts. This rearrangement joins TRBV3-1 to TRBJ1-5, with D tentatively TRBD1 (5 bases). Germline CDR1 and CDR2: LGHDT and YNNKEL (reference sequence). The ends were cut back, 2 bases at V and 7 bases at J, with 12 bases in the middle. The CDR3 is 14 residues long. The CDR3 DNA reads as TGTGCCAGCAGCCAAATCGCAGGGCAGCAGCCCCAGCATTTT. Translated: CASSQIAGQQPQHF.

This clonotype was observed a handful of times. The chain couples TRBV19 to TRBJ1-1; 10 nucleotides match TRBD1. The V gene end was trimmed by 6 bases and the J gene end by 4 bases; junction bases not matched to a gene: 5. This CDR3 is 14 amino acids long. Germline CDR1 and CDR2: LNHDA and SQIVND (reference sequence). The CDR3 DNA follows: TGTGCCAGTAGGGGACAGGGGTGGACCACTGAAGCTTTCTTT. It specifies CASRGQGWTTEAFF.

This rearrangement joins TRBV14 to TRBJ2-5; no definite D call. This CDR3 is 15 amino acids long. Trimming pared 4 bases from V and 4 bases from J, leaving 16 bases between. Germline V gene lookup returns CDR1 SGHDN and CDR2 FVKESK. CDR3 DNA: TGTGCCAGCAGCCTCCCTCTGGGGAAAGGAGAGACCCAGTACTTC. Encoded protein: CASSLPLGKGETQYF.

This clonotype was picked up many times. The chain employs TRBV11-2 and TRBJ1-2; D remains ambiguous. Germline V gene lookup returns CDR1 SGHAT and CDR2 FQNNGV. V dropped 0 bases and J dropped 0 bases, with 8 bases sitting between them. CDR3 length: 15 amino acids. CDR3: CASSLDLTPNYGYTF. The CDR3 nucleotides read TGTGCCAGCAGCTTAGACCTGACCCCTAACTATGGCTACACCTTC.

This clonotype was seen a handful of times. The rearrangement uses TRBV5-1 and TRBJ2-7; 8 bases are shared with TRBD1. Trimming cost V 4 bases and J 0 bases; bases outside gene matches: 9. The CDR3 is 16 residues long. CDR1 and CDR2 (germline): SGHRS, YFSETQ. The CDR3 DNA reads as TGCGCCAGCAGCCTCATGGGACAGGTGAGCTCCTACGAGCAGTACTTC. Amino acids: CASSLMGQVSSYEQYF.

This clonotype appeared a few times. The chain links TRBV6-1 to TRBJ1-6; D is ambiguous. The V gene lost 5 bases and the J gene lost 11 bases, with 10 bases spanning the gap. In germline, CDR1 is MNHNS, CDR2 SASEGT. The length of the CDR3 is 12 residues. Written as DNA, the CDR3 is TGTGCCAGCAGTTATTACGGCCCACCCCTCCACTTT. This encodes CASSYYGPPLHF.